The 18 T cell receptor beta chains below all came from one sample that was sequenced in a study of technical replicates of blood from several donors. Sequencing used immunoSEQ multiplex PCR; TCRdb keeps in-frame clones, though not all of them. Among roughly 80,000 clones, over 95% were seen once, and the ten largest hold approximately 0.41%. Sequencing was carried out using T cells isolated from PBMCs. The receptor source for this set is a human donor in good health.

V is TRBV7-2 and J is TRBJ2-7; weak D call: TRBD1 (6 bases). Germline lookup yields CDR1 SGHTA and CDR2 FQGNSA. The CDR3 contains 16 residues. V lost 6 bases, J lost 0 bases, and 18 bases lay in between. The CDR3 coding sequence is TGTGCCAGCAGTTACGCCGGGACACCGAGCTCCTACGAGCAGTACTTC. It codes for CASSYAGTPSSYEQYF.

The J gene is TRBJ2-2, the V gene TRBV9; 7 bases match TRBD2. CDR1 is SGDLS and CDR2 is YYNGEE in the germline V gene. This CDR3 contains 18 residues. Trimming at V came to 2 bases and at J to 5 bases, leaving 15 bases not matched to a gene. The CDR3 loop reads CASSVSGGSIYKTGELFF. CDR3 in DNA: TGTGCCAGCAGCGTCAGCGGCGGGAGCATTTATAAGACCGGGGAGCTGTTTTTT.

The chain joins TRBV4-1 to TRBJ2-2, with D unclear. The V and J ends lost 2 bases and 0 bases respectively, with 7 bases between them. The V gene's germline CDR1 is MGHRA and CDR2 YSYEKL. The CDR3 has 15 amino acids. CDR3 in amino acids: CASSQPTTNTGELFF. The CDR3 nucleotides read TGCGCCAGCAGCCAACCTACGACGAACACCGGGGAGCTGTTTTTT.

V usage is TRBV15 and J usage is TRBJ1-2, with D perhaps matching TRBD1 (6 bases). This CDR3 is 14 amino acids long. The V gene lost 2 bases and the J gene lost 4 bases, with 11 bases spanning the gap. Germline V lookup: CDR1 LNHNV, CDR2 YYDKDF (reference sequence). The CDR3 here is CATSRSDRIYGYTF. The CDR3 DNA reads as TGTGCCACCAGCAGATCCGACAGGATCTATGGCTACACCTTC.

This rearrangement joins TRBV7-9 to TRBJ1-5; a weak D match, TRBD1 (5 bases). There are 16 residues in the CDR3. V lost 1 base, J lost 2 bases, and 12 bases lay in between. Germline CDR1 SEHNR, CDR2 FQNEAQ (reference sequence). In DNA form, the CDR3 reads TGTGCCAGCAGCTTAGAAGGGCGGGGCCGCAATCAGCCCCAGCATTTT. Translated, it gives CASSLEGRGRNQPQHF.

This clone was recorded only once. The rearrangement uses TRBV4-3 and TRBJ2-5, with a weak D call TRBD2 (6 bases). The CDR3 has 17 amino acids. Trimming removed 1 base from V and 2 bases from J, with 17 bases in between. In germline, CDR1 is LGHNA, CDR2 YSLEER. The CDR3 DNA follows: TGCGCCAGCAGCCAAGGTCCAGCGGGCGGTTTACAAGAGACCCAGTACTTC. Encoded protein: CASSQGPAGGLQETQYF.

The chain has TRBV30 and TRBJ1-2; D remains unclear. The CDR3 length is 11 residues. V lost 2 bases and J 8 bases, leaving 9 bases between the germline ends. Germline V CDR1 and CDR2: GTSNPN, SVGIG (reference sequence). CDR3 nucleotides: TGTGCCTGGAGTTCAGGTCTAGGCTACACCTTC. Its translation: CAWSSGLGYTF.

CDR3 DNA: TGCGCCAGCAGCTTGCCTAGCGGGAGAAACATTCAGTACTTC. Its translation is CASSLPSGRNIQYF. This chain uses TRBV5-1 with TRBJ2-4; 10 bases are a match to TRBD2. Germline assignment: CDR1 SGHRS and CDR2 YFSETQ. V lost 1 base, J lost 6 bases, and 1 base stayed unmatched. The CDR3 consists of 14 residues. Together with reference TRBV5-1 and TRBJ2-4, the CDR3 gives the full variable domain: KAGVTQTPRYLIKTRGQQVTLSCSPISGHRSVSWYQQTPGQGLQFLFEYFSETQRNKGNFPGRFSGRQFSNSRSEMNVSTLELGDSALYLCASSLPSGRNIQYFGAGTRLSVL.

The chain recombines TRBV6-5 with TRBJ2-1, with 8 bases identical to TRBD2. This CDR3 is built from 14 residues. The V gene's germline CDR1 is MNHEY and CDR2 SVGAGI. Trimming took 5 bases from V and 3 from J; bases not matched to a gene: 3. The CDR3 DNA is TGTGCCAGCAGTGGGACTAGTTACTACAATGAGCAGTTCTTC. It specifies CASSGTSYYNEQFF.

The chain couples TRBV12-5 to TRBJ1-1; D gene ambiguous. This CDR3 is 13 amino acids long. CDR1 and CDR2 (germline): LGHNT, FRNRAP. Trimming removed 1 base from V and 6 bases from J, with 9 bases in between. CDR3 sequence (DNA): TGTGCTAGTGGTTTGGGACTATGGGCTGAAGCTTTCTTT. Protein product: CASGLGLWAEAFF.

The CDR3 region is CASSLVDQPQHF. CDR3 in DNA: TGTGCCAGCAGCTTAGTCGATCAGCCCCAGCATTTT. The rearrangement joins TRBV7-9 to TRBJ1-5; D is undetermined. Per germline, CDR1 SEHNR and CDR2 FQNEAQ (reference sequence). The V end was cut by 1 base, the J end by 5 bases, with 3 bases between. This CDR3 region has 12 residues.

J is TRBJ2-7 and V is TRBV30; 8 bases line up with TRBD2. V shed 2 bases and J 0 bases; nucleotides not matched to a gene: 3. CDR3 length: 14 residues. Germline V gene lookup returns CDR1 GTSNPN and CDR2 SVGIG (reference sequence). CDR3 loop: CAWSREGSSYEQYF. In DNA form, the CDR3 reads TGTGCCTGGAGTCGGGAGGGATCCTCCTACGAGCAGTACTTC.

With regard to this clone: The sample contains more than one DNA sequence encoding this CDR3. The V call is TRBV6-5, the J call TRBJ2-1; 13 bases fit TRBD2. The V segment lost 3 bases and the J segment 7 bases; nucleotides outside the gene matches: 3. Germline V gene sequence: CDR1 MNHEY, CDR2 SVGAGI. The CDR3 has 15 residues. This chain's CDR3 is CASSYPGLAGNEQFF. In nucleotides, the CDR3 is TGTGCCAGCAGTTATCCGGGACTAGCGGGAAATGAGCAGTTCTTC.

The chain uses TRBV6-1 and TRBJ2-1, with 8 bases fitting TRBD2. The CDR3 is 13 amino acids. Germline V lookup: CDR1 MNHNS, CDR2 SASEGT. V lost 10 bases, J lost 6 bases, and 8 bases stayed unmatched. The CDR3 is CAIGLAGPNEQFF. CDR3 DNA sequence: TGTGCCATAGGTCTAGCGGGCCCCAATGAGCAGTTCTTC.

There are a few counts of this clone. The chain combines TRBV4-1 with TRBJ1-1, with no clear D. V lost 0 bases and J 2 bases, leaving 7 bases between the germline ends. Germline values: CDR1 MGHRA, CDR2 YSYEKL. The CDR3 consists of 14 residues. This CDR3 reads CASSQDLSNTEAFF. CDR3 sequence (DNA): TGCGCCAGCAGCCAAGATCTCTCTAACACTGAAGCTTTCTTT.

This CDR3 is CASSAEGDPKVGEQFF. The CDR3 DNA reads TGTGCCAGCAGCGCCGAAGGGGATCCCAAGGTCGGAGAGCAGTTCTTC. The chain recombines TRBV9 with TRBJ2-1, with D possibly being TRBD1 (5 bases). V lost 3 bases and J 10 bases, leaving 23 bases between the germline ends. This CDR3 comprises 16 residues. Germline V gene data show CDR1 as SGDLS and CDR2 as YYNGEE.

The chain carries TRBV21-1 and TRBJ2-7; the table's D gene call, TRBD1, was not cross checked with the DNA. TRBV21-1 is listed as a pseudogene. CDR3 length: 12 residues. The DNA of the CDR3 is TGTGCCAGCAGCACGCCCCCAGAAGAGCAGTACTTC. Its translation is CASSTPPEEQYF.

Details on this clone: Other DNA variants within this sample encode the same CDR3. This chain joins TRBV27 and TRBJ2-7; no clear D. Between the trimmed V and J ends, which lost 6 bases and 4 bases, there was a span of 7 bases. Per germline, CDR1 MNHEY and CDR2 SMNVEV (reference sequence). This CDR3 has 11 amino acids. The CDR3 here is CASSSGYEQYF. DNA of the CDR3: TGTGCCAGCAGCTCCGGGTACGAGCAGTACTTC.